This T cell receptor (beta chain) was captured in a study of cytomegalovirus exposure and HLA in healthy donors. Study context: Per a later analysis, the roughly 690 first-cohort and some 110 validation repertoires shared one platform.

TCRdb keeps only in-frame clones here, not all; method: immunoSEQ multiplex PCR. The sample carries over 200,000 clones, 83% recorded once. Separation from the approximately 710-subject first cohort characterized the roughly 120-subject validation cohort, to which the donors belonged. Study findings and constraints: High sensitivity and specificity were reportedly achieved when the classifier diagnosed cytomegalovirus status. Subsequent analysis showed first-cohort TCR clusters tending to co-occur in over a hundred validation repertoires.

With regard to this clone: Its antigen is still unknown.

Trimming pared 11 bases from V and 1 base from J, leaving 12 bases between. The CDR3 runs to 12 residues. Germline assignment: CDR1 MDHEN and CDR2 SYDVKM. Sequenced material: PBMCs. The chain combines TRBV28 with TRBJ2-7; a possible D gene is TRBD1 (5 bases). This TCR was recovered from a woman aged 18-29 years in good health and CMV-seronegative. The CDR3 protein is CAVGADSYEQYF. CDR3 bases: TGTGCCGTAGGGGCGGATTCCTACGAGCAGTACTTC.